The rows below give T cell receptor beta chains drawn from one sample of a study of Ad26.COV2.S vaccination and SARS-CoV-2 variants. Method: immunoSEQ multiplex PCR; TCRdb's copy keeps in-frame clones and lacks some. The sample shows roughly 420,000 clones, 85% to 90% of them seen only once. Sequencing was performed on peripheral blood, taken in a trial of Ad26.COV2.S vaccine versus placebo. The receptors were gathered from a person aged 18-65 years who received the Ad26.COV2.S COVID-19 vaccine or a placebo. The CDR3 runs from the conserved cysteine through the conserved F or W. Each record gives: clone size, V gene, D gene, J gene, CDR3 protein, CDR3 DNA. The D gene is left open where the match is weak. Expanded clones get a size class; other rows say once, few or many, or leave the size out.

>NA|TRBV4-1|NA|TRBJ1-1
CASSPGRQNTEAFF
TGCGCCAGCAGCCCAGGGCGGCAGAACACTGAAGCTTTCTTT
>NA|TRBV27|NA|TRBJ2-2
CASRVTGRATGELFF
TGTGCCAGCAGAGTAACAGGGCGGGCCACCGGGGAGCTGTTTTTT
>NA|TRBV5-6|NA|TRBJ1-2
CASSPSGQTFGYTF
TGTGCCAGCAGCCCTAGTGGACAGACTTTCGGCTACACCTTC
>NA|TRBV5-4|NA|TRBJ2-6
CASSLSNSGANVLTF
TGTGCCAGCAGTCTAAGCAACTCTGGGGCCAACGTCCTGACTTTC
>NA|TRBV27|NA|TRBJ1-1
CASSFGSRASTEAFF
TGTGCCAGCAGTTTTGGAAGTAGGGCCAGCACTGAAGCTTTCTTT
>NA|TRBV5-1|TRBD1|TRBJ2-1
CASSPGQGNNEQFF
TGCGCCAGCAGTCCGGGACAGGGTAACAATGAGCAGTTCTTC
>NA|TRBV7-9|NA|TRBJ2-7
CASSFLSSSSYEQYF
TGTGCCAGCAGCTTCCTGAGCAGCAGCTCCTACGAGCAGTACTTC
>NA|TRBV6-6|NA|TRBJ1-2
CASSFPGSTAHGYTF
TGTGCCAGCAGTTTTCCCGGCTCGACAGCTCATGGCTACACCTTC
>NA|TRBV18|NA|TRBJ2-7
CASSSRDSYEQYF
TGTGCCAGCTCATCTCGGGACTCCTACGAGCAGTACTTC
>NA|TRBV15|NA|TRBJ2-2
CATSTRRNGELFF
TGTGCCACCAGCACCCGAAGGAACGGGGAGCTGTTTTTT
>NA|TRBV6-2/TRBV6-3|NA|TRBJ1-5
CASSYNSLNNQPQHF
TGTGCCAGCAGTTACAACTCTCTGAATAATCAGCCCCAGCATTTT
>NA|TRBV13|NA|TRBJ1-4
CASSQTNNRVGANEKLFF
TGTGCCAGCAGCCAGACGAACAACAGGGTTGGGGCTAATGAAAAACTGTTTTTT
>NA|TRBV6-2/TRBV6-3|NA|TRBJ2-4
CASSYSIQGIAKNIQYF
TGTGCCAGCAGTTACTCGATCCAGGGGATAGCCAAAAACATTCAGTACTTC
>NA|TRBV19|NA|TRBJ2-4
CASAPSWTAAKNIQYF
TGTGCCAGCGCTCCTTCTTGGACAGCGGCCAAAAACATTCAGTACTTC
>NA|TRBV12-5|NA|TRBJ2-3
CASGWDVSTDTQYF
TGTGCTAGTGGTTGGGACGTTAGCACAGATACGCAGTATTTT
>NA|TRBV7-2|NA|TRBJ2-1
CASSLQGLGYNEQFF
TGTGCCAGCAGCCTCCAGGGACTGGGTTACAATGAGCAGTTCTTC
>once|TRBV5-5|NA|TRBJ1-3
CASSLLRGRSGNTIYF
TGTGCCAGCAGCCTTCTTAGGGGTCGCTCTGGAAACACCATATATTTT
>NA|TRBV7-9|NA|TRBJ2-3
CASSDTDTQYF
TGTGCCAGCAGCGACACAGATACGCAGTATTTT
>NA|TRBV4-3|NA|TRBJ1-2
CASAQGPYYGYTF
TGCGCCAGCGCCCAGGGCCCGTACTATGGCTACACCTTC
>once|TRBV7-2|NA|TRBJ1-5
CASSLDHRAHQPQHF
TGTGCCAGCAGCTTAGATCACAGGGCGCATCAGCCCCAGCATTTT
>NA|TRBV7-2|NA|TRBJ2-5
CASSLWGNRETQYF
TGTGCCAGCAGCTTATGGGGGAATAGGGAGACCCAGTACTTC
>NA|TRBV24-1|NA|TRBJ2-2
CATSGPRLNTGELFF
TGTGCCACCAGTGGCCCCCGACTGAACACCGGGGAGCTGTTTTTT
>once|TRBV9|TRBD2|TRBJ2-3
CASSTSGDTDTQYF
TGTGCCAGCAGTACTAGCGGCGACACAGATACGCAGTATTTT
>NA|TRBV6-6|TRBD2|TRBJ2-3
CASSYGGRSTDTQYF
TGTGCCAGCAGTTACGGCGGGAGGAGCACAGATACGCAGTATTTT
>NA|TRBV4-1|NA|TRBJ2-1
CASSQVWGNEQFF
TGCGCCAGCAGCCAAGTCTGGGGGAATGAGCAGTTCTTC
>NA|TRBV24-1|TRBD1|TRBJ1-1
CATSDRDRGEAFF
TGTGCCACCAGTGACAGGGACAGGGGTGAAGCTTTCTTT
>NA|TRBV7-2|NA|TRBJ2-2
CASSLAPLWGTGTGELFF
TGTGCCAGCAGCTTAGCCCCCTTATGGGGCACCGGCACCGGGGAGCTGTTTTTT
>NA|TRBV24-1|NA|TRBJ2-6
CATAAPGLSGANVLTF
TGTGCCACGGCGGCCCCGGGGCTCTCTGGGGCCAACGTCCTGACTTTC
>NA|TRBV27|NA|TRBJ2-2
CASSLQVAGELFF
TGTGCCAGCAGTTTGCAGGTAGCCGGGGAGCTGTTTTTT
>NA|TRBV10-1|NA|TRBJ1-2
CANPGPHSNYGYTF
TGCGCCAACCCCGGGCCTCACTCTAACTATGGCTACACCTTC